This T cell receptor beta chain was found in a study of blood T cell repertoires in COVID-19. Study in general: There were acute and convalescent COVID-19 samples, and they came from the United States, Italy and Spain.

TCRdb's table, derived via immunoSEQ multiplex PCR, lists solely in-frame clones and lacks some. The table has 250,000 or so clones, 85% to 90% seen once; the top ten hold 4% to 5%. With 4 bases removed from V and 0 bases from J, the gap between germline ends came to 4 bases. CDR3 size: 14 residues. Germline V CDR1 and CDR2: LGHDT, YNNKEL (reference sequence). This TCR was recovered from a middle-aged woman who had recovered from COVID-19. Specimen: peripheral blood. The V and J genes are TRBV3-1 (or the pseudogene TRBV3-2) and TRBJ2-6, with D hard to call. This CDR3 is CASSPYSGANVLTF. As DNA, the CDR3 is TGTGCCAGCAGCCCCTACTCTGGGGCCAACGTCCTGACTTTC.